Listed here are 13 T cell receptor beta chains from one sample, sequenced in a study of T-cell memory formation after mild COVID-19. TCRdb recomputed calls from the 5' RACE reads with MiXCR, one row per CDR3 protein. The sample yields about 130,000 distinct CDR3 sequences, around 15% seen once. Sequencing was carried out using PBMCs or a T cell subset sorted from them (not recorded which). These receptors were taken from a man between 18 and 29 years old who had mild COVID-19 (a few samples of this study predate the infection). Cell type and time point are not known.

The chain employs TRBV20-1 and TRBJ1-5; D is unresolved. The CDR3 extends over 14 amino acids. Trimming removed 1 base at V and 7 bases at J, with 14 bases between. The germline CDR1 and CDR2 sequences are DFQATT and SNEGSKA (reference sequence). CDR3 nucleotide sequence: TGCAGTGCTAGAGGCCCTGACCTGGGACAGCCCCAGCATTTT. It translates to CSARGPDLGQPQHF.

This clonotype was counted a few times. The chain has TRBV4-2 and TRBJ1-3, with a tentative D call TRBD1 (5 bases). Trimming stripped 0 bases from V and 2 bases from J, with 5 bases between. Germline loops: CDR1 LGHNA, CDR2 YNFKEQ. CDR3 size: 14 residues. The CDR3 here is CASSQDRAGNTIYF. The CDR3 bases are TGTGCCAGCAGCCAAGACAGGGCTGGAAACACCATATATTTT.

This clonotype turned up a few times. This sequence joins TRBV7-6 and TRBJ2-1; D is undetermined. Looked up from germline, CDR1 is SGHVS and CDR2 is FNYEAQ. Trimming pared 1 base from V and 9 bases from J, leaving 10 bases between. The length of the CDR3 is 13 residues. The CDR3, as DNA: TGTGCCAGCAGCTTAGATCTGGGAATTGAGCAGTTCTTC. Translated: CASSLDLGIEQFF.

Only a few counts were recorded for this clonotype. V is TRBV7-2 and J is TRBJ2-5, with TRBD1 matching over 7 bases. The trim removed 6 bases at V and 5 bases at J, leaving 9 bases unmatched. Germline V gives CDR1 SGHTA, CDR2 FQGNSA. The CDR3 is 14 residues long. CDR3 loop: CASRRTTGLETQYF. DNA for the CDR3: TGTGCCAGCAGGCGAACGACAGGGTTGGAGACCCAGTACTTC.

This chain links TRBV10-3 with TRBJ1-5, with 12 bases matching TRBD1. The V gene's germline CDR1 is ENHRY and CDR2 SYGVKD. V trimming: 0 bases; J trimming: 6 bases; junction bases outside the gene matches: 6. This CDR3 region has 17 residues. For the CDR3, the DNA is TGTGCCATCAGTGAGTCCGGGACAGGGGGCTACGGTCAGCCCCAGCATTTT. Its protein product is CAISESGTGGYGQPQHF.

This clonotype occurred a few times. The V and J genes are TRBV15 and TRBJ2-3; D ambiguous. V was clipped by 5 bases and J by 4 bases, with 7 bases between them. The germline V gene has CDR1 LNHNV and CDR2 YYDKDF (reference sequence). The CDR3 consists of 12 residues. CDR3 DNA sequence: TGTGCCACCAGCGCCCAGGCAGATACGCAGTATTTT. Protein product: CATSAQADTQYF. The entire variable domain, with the rest obtained from reference TRBV15 and TRBJ2-3, is as follows: DAMVIQNPRYQVTQFGKPVTLSCSQTLNHNVMYWYQQKSSQAPKLLFHYYDKDFNNEADTPDNFQSRRPNTSFCFLDIRSPGLGDTAMYLCATSAQADTQYFGPGTRLTVL.

The chain employs TRBV18 and TRBJ1-1; the D gene is possibly TRBD1 (6 bases). The CDR3 spans 13 residues. Germline V lookup: CDR1 KGHSH, CDR2 LQKENI. V was pared by 3 bases and J by 6 bases, with 11 bases between. CDR3 protein: CASSPGGESEAFF. In nucleotides, the CDR3 is TGTGCCAGCTCACCGGGGGGCGAGTCTGAAGCTTTCTTT.

The rearrangement uses TRBV7-2 and TRBJ2-2; the D gene is possibly TRBD1 (5 bases). The CDR3 covers 16 residues. Germline CDR1 SGHTA, CDR2 FQGNSA. The V gene lost 1 base and the J gene lost 4 bases, with 13 bases spanning the gap. CDR3 sequence: CASSLVAGWATGELFF. DNA of the CDR3: TGTGCCAGCAGCTTAGTGGCAGGGTGGGCCACCGGGGAGCTGTTTTTT.

This chain joins TRBV5-1 and TRBJ2-1; possible D gene TRBD2, 5 bases. The CDR3 runs to 14 residues. Germline assignment: CDR1 SGHRS and CDR2 YFSETQ. Deletions cut 4 bases from V and 9 bases from J, with 17 bases between. CDR3 region: CASSVDRGDLEQFF. CDR3 sequence (DNA): TGCGCCAGCAGCGTGGACCGGGGAGACCTTGAGCAGTTCTTC.

The V gene is TRBV7-3, the J gene TRBJ2-1; 7 bases are shared with TRBD1. The CDR3 covers 15 residues. CDR1 is SGHTA and CDR2 is FQGTGA in the germline V gene. J lost 5 bases, V lost 4 bases, and 8 bases had no gene match. CDR3 sequence reads: CASSSQGVPNNEQFF. As DNA, the CDR3 is TGTGCCAGCAGCTCTCAGGGGGTCCCGAACAATGAGCAGTTCTTC.

The chain combines TRBV7-3 with TRBJ2-7; D is perhaps TRBD2 (7 bases). Germline V gene sequence: CDR1 SGHTA, CDR2 FQGTGA. This CDR3 region has 15 residues. V gave up 1 base and J gave up 1 base, with 11 bases separating them. DNA of the CDR3: TGTGCCAGCAGCTTAAGGCGGGGGCCGTCCTACGAGCAGTACTTC. Protein product: CASSLRRGPSYEQYF.

This clonotype was seen a few times. The rearrangement uses TRBV29-1 and TRBJ2-3; 13 bases are a match to TRBD2. V trimming: 4 bases; J trimming: 5 bases; junction bases outside the gene matches: 6. The germline CDR1 and CDR2 sequences are SQVTM and ANQGSEA. The CDR3 contains 15 residues. The CDR3 DNA is TGCAGCGTTGGACGGGGACTAGCGGGGAGAGATACGCAGTATTTT. Translation gives CSVGRGLAGRDTQYF.

Only a few counts were recorded for this clonotype. The rearrangement joins TRBV5-1 to TRBJ1-3; D gene unclear. The CDR3 runs 15 residues. V shed 7 bases and J shed 4 bases, with 18 bases lying between them. Germline V lookup: CDR1 SGHRS, CDR2 YFSETQ. This CDR3 reads CASGTGTPGGNTIYF. The CDR3 DNA is TGCGCCAGCGGCACCGGCACGCCGGGCGGAAACACCATATATTTT.